A single sample is the source of the 19 T cell receptor beta chains below, sequenced in a study of blood T cell repertoires in COVID-19. TCRdb's copy holds only in-frame clones and misses some; the assay was immunoSEQ multiplex PCR. In the table there are about 280,000 clones, approximately 91% of which are singletons. The sequenced sample consisted of peripheral blood. Every receptor here comes from a woman in her 40s who had recovered from COVID-19.

This chain joins TRBV6-5 and TRBJ1-2; D possibly corresponds to TRBD1 (6 bases). Trimming shortened V by 7 bases and J by 7 bases, and 16 bases separated the two germline ends. Germline CDR1 is MNHEY and CDR2 is SVGAGI. The CDR3 has 13 residues. Here the CDR3 reads CASTKGGGVGYTF. The CDR3 DNA follows: TGTGCCAGCACCAAAGGGGGGGGAGTTGGCTACACCTTC.

The rearrangement uses TRBV5-6 and TRBJ1-5; 10 bases map to TRBD1. Germline trimming cut 4 bases from V and 7 bases from J; bases unmatched to any gene: 2. Germline lookup yields CDR1 SGHDT and CDR2 YYEEEE. The CDR3 has 13 amino acids. CDR3 residues: CASSPGQGQPQHF. In DNA, the CDR3 is TGTGCCAGCAGCCCGGGACAGGGGCAGCCCCAGCATTTT.

The chain carries TRBV2 and TRBJ2-3; TRBD1 matches 7 bases. This CDR3 region has 14 residues. Unmatched junction bases numbered 6, after V lost 9 bases and J lost 0 bases. Per the germline V gene, CDR1 is SNHLY and CDR2 is FYNNEI. The DNA of the CDR3 is TGTGCCAGTTCGGGACAGCCTAGCACAGATACGCAGTATTTT. Its translation: CASSGQPSTDTQYF.

This chain uses TRBV1 with TRBJ1-4; the D call of TRBD1 is as the table states it, not checked on the DNA. TRBV1 is reported as a pseudogene. There are 20 residues in the CDR3. In DNA form, the CDR3 reads TGCACCAGCAGCCAAGTAAAGGATATGGGGCAGGGGTCAACTAATGAAAAACTGTTTTTT. Protein: CTSSQVKDMGQGSTNEKLFF.

The chain uses TRBV3-1 (or the pseudogene TRBV3-2) and TRBJ1-2, with 11 nucleotides matching TRBD1. V dropped 4 bases and J dropped 7; count of bases not matched to a gene: 2. Germline CDR1 and CDR2: LGHDT and YNNKEL (reference sequence). There are 13 residues in the CDR3. The CDR3 nucleotides read TGTGCCAGCAGCCGGGGACAGGGGGGTGGCTACACCTTC. Protein: CASSRGQGGGYTF.

V is TRBV28 and J is TRBJ1-5; D is possibly TRBD1 (6 bases). Germline lookup yields CDR1 MDHEN and CDR2 SYDVKM. The CDR3 loop spans 15 amino acids. V was cut by 2 bases and J by 5 bases, with 13 bases left in between. The DNA for the CDR3 is TGTGCCAGCAGTTTACCTCAGGGGATCTATCAGCCCCAGCATTTT. As protein: CASSLPQGIYQPQHF.

The chain has TRBV5-4 and TRBJ1-2; 9 bases fit TRBD1. The CDR3 runs 16 residues. Unmatched junction bases numbered 11, after V lost 4 bases and J lost 4 bases. CDR1 is SGHNT and CDR2 is YYREEE in the germline V gene (reference sequence). CDR3 bases: TGTGCCAGCAGCGACCGAGACAGGGGGTCCCCCTATGGCTACACCTTC. As protein: CASSDRDRGSPYGYTF.

This rearrangement joins TRBV18 to TRBJ1-4; D might be TRBD1 (6 bases). V lost 1 base and J lost 6, with 15 bases in between. The CDR3 loop spans 16 amino acids. CDR1 KGHSH and CDR2 LQKENI come from the germline V gene. The CDR3 reads CASSPRASGADEKLFF. The CDR3 DNA follows: TGTGCCAGCTCACCACGGGCTTCAGGGGCCGATGAAAAACTGTTTTTT.

This chain links TRBV30 with TRBJ1-2; 9 bases fit TRBD1. Germline CDR1 reads GTSNPN; CDR2 reads SVGIG (reference sequence). There are 14 residues in the CDR3. V trimming: 2 bases; J trimming: 5 bases; junction bases outside the gene matches: 6. The CDR3 region is CAWSRPGTGYGYTF. The CDR3 DNA follows: TGTGCCTGGAGTCGCCCCGGGACAGGGTATGGCTACACCTTC. Variable domain in full (rest from reference TRBV30 and TRBJ1-2): SQTIHQWPATLVQPVGSPLSLECTVEGTSNPNLYWYRQAAGRGLQLLFYSVGIGQISSEVPQNLSASRPQDRQFILSSKKLLLSDSGFYLCAWSRPGTGYGYTFGSGTRLTVV.

DNA for the CDR3: TGTGCCAGCTCACCCGGGCTAGCAGTTGACGAGCAGTACTTC. This codes for CASSPGLAVDEQYF. The chain uses TRBV18 and TRBJ2-7; a weak D match, TRBD2 (5 bases). This CDR3 has 14 amino acids. CDR1 KGHSH and CDR2 LQKENI come from the germline V gene. V lost 3 bases, J lost 5 bases, and 14 bases lay in between.

This chain uses TRBV13 with TRBJ2-3, with D uncertain. This CDR3 has 16 residues. The V end was cut by 0 bases, the J end by 2 bases, with 12 bases between. Germline-derived CDR1 and CDR2 are PRHDT and FYEKMQ (reference sequence). The DNA for the CDR3 is TGTGCCAGCAGCTTAGGATCTAGTGGTCCCACAGATACGCAGTATTTT. It encodes CASSLGSSGPTDTQYF.

The chain joins TRBV6-1 to TRBJ2-1, with D unclear. The CDR3 runs 15 residues. The germline V gene encodes CDR1 MNHNS and CDR2 SASEGT. Trimming pared 1 base from V and 8 bases from J, leaving 15 bases between. CDR3 in amino acids: CASSEGVASFYEQFF. In DNA form, the CDR3 reads TGTGCCAGCAGTGAAGGGGTGGCTAGTTTCTATGAGCAGTTCTTC.

This clone was seen more than once but under ten times. The V call is TRBV14, the J call TRBJ2-3, with 8 bases aligning to TRBD1. Trimming cost V 5 bases and J 5 bases; bases outside gene matches: 3. The CDR3 extends over 13 amino acids. CDR1 SGHDN and CDR2 FVKESK come from the germline V gene. The CDR3 sequence is CASSATGVDTQYF. The CDR3 nucleotides are TGTGCCAGCAGCGCGACAGGGGTAGATACGCAGTATTTT.

Written as DNA, the CDR3 is TGTGCCAGCAGTGACTCAGTGTTTCGCCCGCCCACTTTTTCACCCCTCCACTTT. Translated, it gives CASSDSVFRPPTFSPLHF. The V gene is TRBV6-4, the J gene TRBJ1-6; D is undetermined. CDR1 MRHNA and CDR2 SNTAGT come from the germline V gene. V was pared by 0 bases and J by 9 bases, with 21 bases between. This CDR3 is built from 18 residues.

This sequence joins TRBV30 and TRBJ1-5, with D hard to call. Germline values: CDR1 GTSNPN, CDR2 SVGIG (reference sequence). The V end was cut by 5 bases, the J end by 3 bases, with 11 bases between. The CDR3 is 13 residues long. The CDR3 sequence is CAWGLKPNQPQHF. CDR3 DNA: TGTGCCTGGGGGCTAAAACCCAATCAGCCCCAGCATTTT.

The chain is built from TRBV28 and TRBJ1-1; D uncertain. Germline-derived CDR1 and CDR2 are MDHEN and SYDVKM. V lost 6 bases, J lost 7 bases, and 9 bases lay in between. The CDR3 covers 11 residues. The CDR3 DNA follows: TGTGCCAGCAGCTTCAGTGGTGAAGCTTTCTTT. Amino acids: CASSFSGEAFF.

The chain recombines TRBV3-1 (or the pseudogene TRBV3-2) with TRBJ2-1; 9 bases are shared with TRBD2. The CDR3 length is 17 residues. The trim removed 1 base at V and 1 base at J, leaving 5 bases unmatched. Germline V gene sequence: CDR1 LGHDT, CDR2 YNNKEL (reference sequence). CDR3 region: CASSQGVSGSSYNEQFF. The CDR3 nucleotides read TGTGCCAGCAGCCAAGGGGTTAGCGGGAGTTCCTACAATGAGCAGTTCTTC.

This clone was seen only once. Relative to the germline gene, one junction end is altered; a read error may explain this. The chain has TRBV4-1 and TRBJ2-4, with 8 bases fitting TRBD2. The CDR3 is made up of 15 amino acids. Germline values: CDR1 MGHRA, CDR2 YSYEKL. CDR3 coding DNA: TGCGCCAGCACCCAAGTAGCCGGGAGCGGGAGATCTCCGTACTTC. This translates into CASTQVAGSGRSPYF.

This chain connects TRBV15 to TRBJ2-6, with TRBD1 matching over 11 bases. This CDR3 comprises 17 residues. The junction had 5 bases not matched to a gene; V was cut back by 7 bases and J by 0 bases. Germline V gene sequence: CDR1 LNHNV, CDR2 YYDKDF (reference sequence). CDR3 nucleotide sequence: TGTGCCACCACGGGGGACAGGGGGAACTCTGGGGCCAACGTCCTGACTTTC. Protein sequence: CATTGDRGNSGANVLTF.